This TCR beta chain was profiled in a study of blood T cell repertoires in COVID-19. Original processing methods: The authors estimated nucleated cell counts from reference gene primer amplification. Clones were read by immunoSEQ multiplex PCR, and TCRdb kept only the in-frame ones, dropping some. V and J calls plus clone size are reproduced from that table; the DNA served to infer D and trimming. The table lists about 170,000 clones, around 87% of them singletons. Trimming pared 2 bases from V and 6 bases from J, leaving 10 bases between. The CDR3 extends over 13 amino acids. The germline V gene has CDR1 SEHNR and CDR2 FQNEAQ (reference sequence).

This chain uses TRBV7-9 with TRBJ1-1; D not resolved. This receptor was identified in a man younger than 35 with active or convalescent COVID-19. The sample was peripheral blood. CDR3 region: CASSLSLLAEAFF. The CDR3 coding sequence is TGTGCCAGCAGCTTATCCCTCCTCGCTGAAGCTTTCTTT.